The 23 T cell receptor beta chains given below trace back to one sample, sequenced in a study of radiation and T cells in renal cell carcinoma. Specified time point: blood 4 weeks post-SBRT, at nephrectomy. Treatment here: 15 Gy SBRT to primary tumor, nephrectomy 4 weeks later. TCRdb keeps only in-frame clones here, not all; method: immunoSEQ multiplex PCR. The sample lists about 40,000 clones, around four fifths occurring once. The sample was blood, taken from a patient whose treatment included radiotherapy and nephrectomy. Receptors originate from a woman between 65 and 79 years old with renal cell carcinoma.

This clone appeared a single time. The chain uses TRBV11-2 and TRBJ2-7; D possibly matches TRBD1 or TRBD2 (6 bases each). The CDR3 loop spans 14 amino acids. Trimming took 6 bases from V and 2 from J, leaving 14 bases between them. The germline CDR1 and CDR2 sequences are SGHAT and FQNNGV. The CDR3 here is CASRSGGRAYEQYF. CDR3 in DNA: TGTGCCAGCAGGTCCGGGGGCAGGGCCTACGAGCAGTACTTC.

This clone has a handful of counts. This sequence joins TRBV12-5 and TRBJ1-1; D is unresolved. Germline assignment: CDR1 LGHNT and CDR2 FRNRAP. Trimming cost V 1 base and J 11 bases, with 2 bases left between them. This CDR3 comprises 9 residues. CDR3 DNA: TGTGCTAGTGGTTTGGGGGCTTTCTTT. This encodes CASGLGAFF.

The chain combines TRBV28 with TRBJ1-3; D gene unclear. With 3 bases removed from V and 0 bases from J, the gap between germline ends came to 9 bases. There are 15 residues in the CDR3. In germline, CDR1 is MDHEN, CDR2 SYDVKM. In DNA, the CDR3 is TGTGCCAGCAGTTTTGAACAGAGCTCTGGAAACACCATATATTTT. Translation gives CASSFEQSSGNTIYF.

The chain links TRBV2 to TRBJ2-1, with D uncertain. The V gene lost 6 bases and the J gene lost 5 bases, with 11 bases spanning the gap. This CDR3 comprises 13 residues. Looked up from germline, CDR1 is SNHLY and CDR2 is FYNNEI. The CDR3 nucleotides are TGTGCCAGCAGCCCGGCGGTGGACAATGAGCAGTTCTTC. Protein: CASSPAVDNEQFF.

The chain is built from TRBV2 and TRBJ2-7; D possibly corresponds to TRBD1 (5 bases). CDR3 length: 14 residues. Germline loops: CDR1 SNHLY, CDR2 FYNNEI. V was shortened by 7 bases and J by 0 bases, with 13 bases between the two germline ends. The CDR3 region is CASIAGSFSYEQYF. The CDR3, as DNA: TGTGCCAGCATTGCAGGGTCGTTCTCCTACGAGCAGTACTTC.

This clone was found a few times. The DNA for the CDR3 is TGCGCCAGCAGCTCGGAACAGGGGGCCTACGAGCAGTACTTC. Its protein is CASSSEQGAYEQYF. The V call is TRBV5-1, the J call TRBJ2-7; TRBD1 aligns across 8 bases. Germline values: CDR1 SGHRS, CDR2 YFSETQ. This CDR3 is built from 14 residues. The J segment lost 2 bases and the V segment lost 3 bases, leaving 4 bases of the junction unmatched.

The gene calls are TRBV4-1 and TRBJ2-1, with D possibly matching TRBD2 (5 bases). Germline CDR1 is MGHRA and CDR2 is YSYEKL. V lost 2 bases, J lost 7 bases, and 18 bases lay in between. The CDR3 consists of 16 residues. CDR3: CASSQTLAGGENEQFF. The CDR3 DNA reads TGCGCCAGCAGCCAAACTTTAGCAGGAGGTGAAAATGAGCAGTTCTTC.

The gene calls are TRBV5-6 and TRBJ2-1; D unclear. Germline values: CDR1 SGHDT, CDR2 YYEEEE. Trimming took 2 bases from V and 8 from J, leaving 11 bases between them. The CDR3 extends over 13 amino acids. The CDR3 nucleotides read TGTGCCAGCAGCTTCAGTAGTATGGATGAGCAGTTCTTC. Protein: CASSFSSMDEQFF.

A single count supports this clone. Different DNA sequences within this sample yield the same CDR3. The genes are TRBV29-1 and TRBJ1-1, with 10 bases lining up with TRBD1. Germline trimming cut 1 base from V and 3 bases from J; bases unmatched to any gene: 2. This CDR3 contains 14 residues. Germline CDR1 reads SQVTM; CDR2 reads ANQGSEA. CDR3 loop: CSVEGDRGDTEAFF. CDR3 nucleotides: TGCAGCGTTGAAGGGGACAGGGGTGACACTGAAGCTTTCTTT.

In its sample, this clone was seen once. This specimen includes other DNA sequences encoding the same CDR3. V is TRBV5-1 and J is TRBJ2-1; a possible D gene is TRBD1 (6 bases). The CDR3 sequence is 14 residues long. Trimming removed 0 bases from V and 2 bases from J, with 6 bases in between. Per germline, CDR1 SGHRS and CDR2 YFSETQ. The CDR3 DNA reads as TGCGCCAGCAGCTTGGGGGACACCTACAATGAGCAGTTCTTC. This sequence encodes CASSLGDTYNEQFF. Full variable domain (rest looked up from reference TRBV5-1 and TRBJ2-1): KAGVTQTPRYLIKTRGQQVTLSCSPISGHRSVSWYQQTPGQGLQFLFEYFSETQRNKGNFPGRFSGRQFSNSRSEMNVSTLELGDSALYLCASSLGDTYNEQFFGPGTRLTVL.

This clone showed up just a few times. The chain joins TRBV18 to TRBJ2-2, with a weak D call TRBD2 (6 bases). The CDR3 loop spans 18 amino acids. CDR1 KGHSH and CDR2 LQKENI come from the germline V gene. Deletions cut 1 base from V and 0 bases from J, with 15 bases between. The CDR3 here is CASSPRGLARSNTGELFF. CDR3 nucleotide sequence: TGTGCCAGCTCACCACGGGGTCTAGCGCGCTCGAACACCGGGGAGCTGTTTTTT.

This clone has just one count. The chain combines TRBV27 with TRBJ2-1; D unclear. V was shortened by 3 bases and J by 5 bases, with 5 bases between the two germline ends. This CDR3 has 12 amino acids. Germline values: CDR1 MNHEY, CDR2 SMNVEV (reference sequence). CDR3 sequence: CASSFPNNEQFF. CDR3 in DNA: TGTGCCAGCAGTTTTCCCAACAATGAGCAGTTCTTC.

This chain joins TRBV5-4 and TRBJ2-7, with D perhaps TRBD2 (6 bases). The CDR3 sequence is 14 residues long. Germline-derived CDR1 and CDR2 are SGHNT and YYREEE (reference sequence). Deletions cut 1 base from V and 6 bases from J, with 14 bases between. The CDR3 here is CASSLLAENREQYF. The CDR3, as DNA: TGTGCCAGCAGCTTGTTAGCGGAGAACCGCGAGCAGTACTTC.

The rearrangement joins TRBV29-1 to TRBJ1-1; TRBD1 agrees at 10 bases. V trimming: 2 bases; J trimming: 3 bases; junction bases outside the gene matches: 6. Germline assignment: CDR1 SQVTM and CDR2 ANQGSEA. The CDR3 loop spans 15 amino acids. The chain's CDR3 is CSVELRQGADTEAFF. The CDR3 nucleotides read TGCAGCGTTGAACTACGACAGGGGGCGGACACTGAAGCTTTCTTT.

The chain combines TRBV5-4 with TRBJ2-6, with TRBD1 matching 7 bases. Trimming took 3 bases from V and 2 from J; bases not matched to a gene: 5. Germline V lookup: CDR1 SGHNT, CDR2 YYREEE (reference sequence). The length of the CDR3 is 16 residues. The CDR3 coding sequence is TGTGCCAGCAGCTACTTTCAGGGGGCTGGGGCCAACGTCCTGACTTTC. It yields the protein CASSYFQGAGANVLTF.

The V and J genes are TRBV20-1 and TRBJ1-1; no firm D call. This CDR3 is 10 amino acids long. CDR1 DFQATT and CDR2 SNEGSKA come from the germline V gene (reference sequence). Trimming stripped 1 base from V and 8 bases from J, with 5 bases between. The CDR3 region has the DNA TGCAGTGCTAGAGGTGTCGAAGCTTTCTTT. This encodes CSARGVEAFF.

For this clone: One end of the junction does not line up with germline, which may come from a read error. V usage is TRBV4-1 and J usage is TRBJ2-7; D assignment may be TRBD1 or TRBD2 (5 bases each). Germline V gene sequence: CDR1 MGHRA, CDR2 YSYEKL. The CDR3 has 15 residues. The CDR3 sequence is CASRQGIWGSYEQYF. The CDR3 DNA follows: TGCGCCAGCAGACAAGGCATTTGGGGGTCCTACGAGCAGTACTTC.

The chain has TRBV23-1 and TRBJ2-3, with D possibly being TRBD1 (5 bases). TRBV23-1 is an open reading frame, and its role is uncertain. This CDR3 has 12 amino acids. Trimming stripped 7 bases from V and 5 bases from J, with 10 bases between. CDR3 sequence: CASTGAGDTQYF. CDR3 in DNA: TGCGCCAGCACTGGGGCTGGAGATACGCAGTATTTT.

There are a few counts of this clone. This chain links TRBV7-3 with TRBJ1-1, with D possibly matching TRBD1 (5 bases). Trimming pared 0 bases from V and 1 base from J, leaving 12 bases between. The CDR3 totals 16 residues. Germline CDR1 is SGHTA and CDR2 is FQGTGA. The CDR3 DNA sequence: TGTGCCAGCAGCTTAACCGGGGGAAGGAGGAACACTGAAGCTTTCTTT. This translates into CASSLTGGRRNTEAFF. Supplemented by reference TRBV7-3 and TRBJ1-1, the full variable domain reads GAGVSQTPSNKVTEKGKYVELRCDPISGHTALYWYRQSLGQGPEFLIYFQGTGAADDSGLPNDRFFAVRPEGSVSTLKIQRTERGDSAVYLCASSLTGGRRNTEAFFGQGTRLTVV.

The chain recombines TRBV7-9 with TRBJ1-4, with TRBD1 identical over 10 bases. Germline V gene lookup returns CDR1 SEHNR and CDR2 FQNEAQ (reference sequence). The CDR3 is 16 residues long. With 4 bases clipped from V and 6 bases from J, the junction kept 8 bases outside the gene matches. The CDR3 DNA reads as TGTGCCAGCAGCTCAACTGGGGGGACAGGGGATGAAAAACTGTTTTTT. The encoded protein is CASSSTGGTGDEKLFF. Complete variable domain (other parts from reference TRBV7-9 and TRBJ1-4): DTGVSQNPRHKITKRGQNVTFRCDPISEHNRLYWYRQTLGQGPEFLTYFQNEAQLEKSRLLSDRFSAERPKGSFSTLEIQRTEQGDSAMYLCASSSTGGTGDEKLFFGSGTQLSVL.

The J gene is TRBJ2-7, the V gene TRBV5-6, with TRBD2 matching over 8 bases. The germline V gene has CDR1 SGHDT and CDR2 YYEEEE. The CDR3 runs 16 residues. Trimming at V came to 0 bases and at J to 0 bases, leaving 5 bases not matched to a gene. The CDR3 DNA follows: TGTGCCAGCAGCTTGGGGACCGGACTAGCCTCCTACGAGCAGTACTTC. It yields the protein CASSLGTGLASYEQYF.

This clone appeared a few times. In nucleotides, the CDR3 is TGTGCCAGCAGCCCTGACATGAACACTGAAGCTTTCTTT. This encodes CASSPDMNTEAFF. The chain has TRBV7-3 and TRBJ1-1; no clear D gene. The CDR3 length is 13 residues. Germline CDR1 and CDR2: SGHTA and FQGTGA. V was shortened by 5 bases and J by 0 bases, with 7 bases between the two germline ends.

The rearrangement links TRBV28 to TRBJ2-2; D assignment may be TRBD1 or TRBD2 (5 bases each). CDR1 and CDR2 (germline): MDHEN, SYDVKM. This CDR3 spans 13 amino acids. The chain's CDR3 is CASWGPITGELFF. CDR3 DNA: TGTGCAAGCTGGGGACCAATCACCGGGGAGCTGTTTTTT.